Presented here are 30 T cell receptor beta chains from one specimen sequenced in a study of T-cell reconstitution after alpha-beta-depleted transplantation in children (dated by TCRdb to 2016 to 2017). Receptors were amplified or captured by PCR. Instrument used: Illumina HiSeq 2500. TCR libraries were prepared with molecular barcoding, using unique molecular identifiers to normalize TCRbeta repertoire quantification. The raw public data were reprocessed by TCRdb itself: fastp quality trimming at Q25, MiXCR clonotype calling, in-frame beta chains only. Rows with a matching CDR3 protein are joined into one entry that keeps the most common DNA and genes. The sample table lists almost 400,000 distinct CDR3 sequences, roughly 22% of them with a count of one. 3.5% to 4% of the sample is in the top ten clones. Sequences were derived from PBMCs from the stem cell graft donor, sampled from the stem cell graft. The receptors shown here come from a human donor who donated a stem cell graft to a child with acute myeloid leukemia.

This clonotype was seen at least ten times. The chain combines TRBV4-2 with TRBJ2-1; either TRBD1 or TRBD2 may fit D (6 bases each). The CDR3 totals 17 residues. Deletions cut 2 bases from V and 7 bases from J, with 21 bases between. The V gene's germline CDR1 is LGHNA and CDR2 YNFKEQ. The DNA for the CDR3 is TGTGCCAGCAGCCAATTAGGTCCCGGGGGCTATGAGAATGAGCAGTTCTTC. It translates to CASSQLGPGGYENEQFF.

V gene TRBV29-1 combines with J gene TRBJ2-3; 8 bases align to TRBD1. This CDR3 region has 13 residues. V lost 4 bases and J lost 4; bases outside the gene matches: 4. Germline loops: CDR1 SQVTM, CDR2 ANQGSEA. The CDR3 loop reads CSVVQGGADTQYF. The CDR3 DNA reads TGCAGCGTTGTACAGGGGGGCGCAGATACGCAGTATTTT.

The rearrangement links TRBV7-8 to TRBJ1-5, with a tentative D call TRBD1 (6 bases). The germline V and J ends were trimmed by 3 bases and 0 bases, with 12 bases remaining between them. Germline V gene lookup returns CDR1 SGHVS and CDR2 FQNEAQ. This CDR3 contains 16 residues. The CDR3 bases are TGTGCCAGCAGCTTGGGGGCCCGGCGTAGCAATCAGCCCCAGCATTTT. Its protein is CASSLGARRSNQPQHF.

There are a few counts of this clonotype. This rearrangement joins TRBV2 to TRBJ1-1, with 8 bases that match TRBD1. Per germline, CDR1 SNHLY and CDR2 FYNNEI. The CDR3 is made up of 15 amino acids. V lost 8 bases, J lost 1 base, and 9 bases stayed unmatched. The CDR3 here is CASPRGGQENTEAFF. Written as DNA, the CDR3 is TGTGCCAGCCCCCGAGGGGGACAGGAGAACACTGAAGCTTTCTTT. The whole variable domain, remainder taken from reference TRBV2 and TRBJ1-1, is EPEVTQTPSHQVTQMGQEVILRCVPISNHLYFYWYRQILGQKVEFLVSFYNNEISEKSEIFDDQFSVERPDGSNFTLKIRSTKLEDSAMYFCASPRGGQENTEAFFGQGTRLTVV.

The gene calls are TRBV29-1 and TRBJ1-2; no reliable D call. Trimming shortened V by 5 bases and J by 0 bases, and 7 bases separated the two germline ends. From germline, CDR1 is SQVTM and CDR2 ANQGSEA. The CDR3 covers 12 residues. CDR3 sequence: CSVTQSNYGYTF. The CDR3 DNA sequence: TGCAGCGTTACCCAATCTAACTATGGCTACACCTTC. Looking up the rest from reference TRBV29-1 and TRBJ1-2 gives the full variable domain: SAVISQKPSRDICQRGTSLTIQCQVDSQVTMMFWYRQQPGQSLTLIATANQGSEATYESGFVIDKFPISRPNLTFSTLTVSNMSPEDSSIYLCSVTQSNYGYTFGSGTRLTVV.

This clonotype showed up just a few times. This rearrangement joins TRBV12-3 or TRBV12-4 to TRBJ2-7; D is ambiguous. The CDR3 contains 14 residues. V lost 6 bases and J 5 bases, leaving 17 bases between the germline ends. Written as DNA, the CDR3 is TGTGCCAGCAGCGACTTTTTAGATCGGGACGAGCAGTACTTC. This encodes CASSDFLDRDEQYF.

This sequence joins TRBV7-9 and TRBJ2-1, with TRBD1 matching over 7 bases. The CDR3 runs 13 residues. CDR1 is SEHNR and CDR2 is FQNEAQ in the germline V gene (reference sequence). V dropped 5 bases and J dropped 9; count of bases not matched to a gene: 7. The CDR3 nucleotides read TGTGCCAGCAGCCCGGGACAGATAACTGAGCAGTTCTTC. This translates into CASSPGQITEQFF.

This sequence joins TRBV6-5 and TRBJ2-7; the match to TRBD2 covers 9 bases. Trimming took 0 bases from V and 7 from J; bases not matched to a gene: 7. Germline V gene sequence: CDR1 MNHEY, CDR2 SVGAGI. CDR3 length: 15 residues. The CDR3 DNA sequence: TGTGCCAGCAGTTACTCTGGGCTAGCGGGGAGAGAGCAGTACTTC. Amino acids: CASSYSGLAGREQYF.

This clonotype showed up many times. The V and J genes are TRBV30 and TRBJ2-7, with D tentatively TRBD2 (6 bases). The germline V gene encodes CDR1 GTSNPN and CDR2 SVGIG (reference sequence). This CDR3 has 15 amino acids. Trimming left V 0 bases short and J 2 bases short, with 14 bases between. CDR3 sequence: CAWSVGGRPTYEQYF. CDR3 DNA sequence: TGTGCCTGGAGTGTAGGTGGGAGGCCTACCTACGAGCAGTACTTC.

This clonotype was detected many times. CDR3 region: CASRKGTGELETQYF. Written as DNA, the CDR3 is TGTGCCAGCAGGAAAGGGACAGGGGAACTCGAGACCCAGTACTTC. The genes are TRBV7-9 and TRBJ2-5, with TRBD1 identical over 10 bases. The CDR3 is 15 residues long. The germline V gene has CDR1 SEHNR and CDR2 FQNEAQ (reference sequence). V trimming: 6 bases; J trimming: 5 bases; junction bases outside the gene matches: 9.

The chain has TRBV29-1 and TRBJ2-3, with 10 bases identical to TRBD1. CDR1 and CDR2 (germline): SQVTM, ANQGSEA. The CDR3 consists of 16 residues. The ends lost 3 bases at V and 2 bases at J; junction bases unmatched: 8. CDR3 in DNA: TGCAGCGTTGAGCTACCGGGACAGGGGATCACAGATACGCAGTATTTT. This encodes CSVELPGQGITDTQYF.

This rearrangement joins TRBV7-9 to TRBJ2-7; D may be TRBD2 (5 bases). Trimming shortened V by 1 base and J by 4 bases, and 11 bases separated the two germline ends. The V gene's germline CDR1 is SEHNR and CDR2 FQNEAQ (reference sequence). The length of the CDR3 is 14 residues. CDR3: CASSLVGPGYEQYF. CDR3 nucleotide sequence: TGTGCCAGCAGCTTAGTTGGGCCGGGATACGAGCAGTACTTC.

This chain connects TRBV12-3 or TRBV12-4 to TRBJ1-3; D is possibly TRBD1 (6 bases). Trimming cost V 5 bases and J 4 bases, with 18 bases left between them. The CDR3 covers 16 residues. CDR3: CASSTDSSGVGNTIYF. The CDR3 DNA is TGTGCCAGCAGTACGGACAGTTCGGGGGTAGGAAACACCATATATTTT.

This clonotype was found a few times. The rearrangement links TRBV20-1 to TRBJ2-5; D is possibly TRBD1 (6 bases). The V and J ends lost 1 base and 0 bases respectively, with 15 bases between them. CDR3 length: 16 amino acids. Per the germline V gene, CDR1 is DFQATT and CDR2 is SNEGSKA (reference sequence). The CDR3 spells CSARGTDRPYQETQYF. CDR3 nucleotides: TGCAGTGCTAGAGGGACGGACAGACCGTACCAAGAGACCCAGTACTTC.

This clonotype was counted many times. This chain joins TRBV12-3 or TRBV12-4 and TRBJ2-1; tentatively, D is TRBD2 (5 bases). V was clipped by 6 bases and J by 15 bases, with 18 bases between them. The CDR3 extends over 12 amino acids. The DNA of the CDR3 is TGTGCCAGCAGCAACTTCGGCAGCGCGGGGTTCTTC. It codes for CASSNFGSAGFF.

This clonotype was found many times. The CDR3, as DNA: TGTGCCAGCAGCCAAGGTGGAGCTAGCACAGATACGCAGTATTTT. Translation: CASSQGGASTDTQYF. The chain joins TRBV4-2 to TRBJ2-3; D remains ambiguous. This CDR3 is 15 amino acids long. The V gene's germline CDR1 is LGHNA and CDR2 YNFKEQ. V lost 1 base to trimming and J lost 0 bases, with 8 bases between them.

This clonotype was found many times. The chain has TRBV20-1 and TRBJ2-7; D gene uncertain. Germline CDR1 reads DFQATT; CDR2 reads SNEGSKA (reference sequence). The CDR3 loop spans 11 amino acids. Trimming took off 3 bases at V and 6 bases at J, with 9 bases between the two ends. The CDR3: CSASPEFEQYF. The CDR3, as DNA: TGCAGTGCTAGTCCAGAATTCGAGCAGTACTTC.

The chain has TRBV12-3 or TRBV12-4 and TRBJ2-7, with 10 bases aligning to TRBD2. CDR3 size: 14 residues. V shed 3 bases and J 6 bases; nucleotides not matched to a gene: 5. CDR3 coding DNA: TGTGCCAGCAGTTTTGGAGCGGGAGGGAGCGAGCAGTACTTC. Translating it yields CASSFGAGGSEQYF.

This clonotype occurred many times. V is TRBV6-5 and J is TRBJ2-7; D is undetermined. The V gene's germline CDR1 is MNHEY and CDR2 SVGAGI. V dropped 0 bases and J dropped 11 bases, with 11 bases sitting between them. This CDR3 region has 12 residues. As DNA, the CDR3 is TGTGCCAGCAGTTACTCGCCCGTTCTGAAGTACTTC. Amino acid sequence: CASSYSPVLKYF.

There are many counts of this clonotype. The rearrangement links TRBV29-1 to TRBJ2-1, with 9 nucleotides matching TRBD2. Germline trimming cut 3 bases from V and 6 bases from J; bases unmatched to any gene: 9. The CDR3 is made up of 15 amino acids. Per germline, CDR1 SQVTM and CDR2 ANQGSEA. The chain's CDR3 is CSVDVWLAGPNEQFF. Written as DNA, the CDR3 is TGCAGCGTTGATGTATGGCTAGCGGGGCCCAATGAGCAGTTCTTC.

This clonotype appeared a few times. V gene TRBV5-1 combines with J gene TRBJ2-1, with 8 bases identical to TRBD2. CDR1 is SGHRS and CDR2 is YFSETQ in the germline V gene. The CDR3 spans 14 residues. V shed 5 bases and J 4 bases; nucleotides not matched to a gene: 5. The CDR3 coding sequence is TGCGCCAGCAGAGGAGCGGGGGTATACAATGAGCAGTTCTTC. This gives the protein CASRGAGVYNEQFF.

In this sample, this clonotype turned up many times. The chain is built from TRBV20-1 and TRBJ2-1; TRBD2 might be the D (5 bases). This CDR3 contains 14 residues. V dropped 3 bases and J dropped 1 base, with 10 bases sitting between them. In germline, CDR1 is DFQATT, CDR2 SNEGSKA (reference sequence). In DNA form, the CDR3 reads TGCAGTGCTAGTGAGGGCCTATCCTACAATGAGCAGTTCTTC. It encodes CSASEGLSYNEQFF.

This clonotype was found many times. CDR3: CASSRVSSSYNEQFF. The CDR3 DNA reads as TGCGCCAGCAGCCGCGTATCGTCCTCCTACAATGAGCAGTTCTTC. The gene calls are TRBV4-1 and TRBJ2-1; no firm D call. Germline V gene sequence: CDR1 MGHRA, CDR2 YSYEKL. The CDR3 covers 15 residues. V gave up 4 bases and J gave up 0 bases, with 10 bases separating them.

This clonotype was detected ten times or more. V is TRBV24-1 and J is TRBJ2-6; D uncertain. Trimming left V 9 bases short and J 1 base short, with 6 bases between. The CDR3 spans 13 residues. Germline CDR1 KGHDR, CDR2 SFDVKD. The CDR3 DNA reads as TGTGCCACCGGTCTTTCTGGGGCCAACGTCCTGACTTTC. Translated: CATGLSGANVLTF.

This clonotype was seen ten or more times. V gene TRBV29-1 combines with J gene TRBJ2-1; 11 bases fit TRBD2. Unmatched junction bases numbered 6, after V lost 7 bases and J lost 4 bases. Germline assignment: CDR1 SQVTM and CDR2 ANQGSEA. The CDR3 length is 14 residues. CDR3: CSGGTSGAYNEQFF. The CDR3 nucleotides are TGCAGCGGCGGGACTAGCGGAGCGTACAATGAGCAGTTCTTC.

J is TRBJ1-2 and V is TRBV9; D remains unclear. CDR1 and CDR2 from the germline V gene are SGDLS and YYNGEE. The CDR3 is 13 amino acids. The V end lost 2 bases, the J end lost 2 bases, and 7 bases lay between the germline ends. The DNA of the CDR3 is TGTGCCAGCAGCGTGGACGGGAACTATGGCTACACCTTC. Protein sequence: CASSVDGNYGYTF.

This chain connects TRBV28 to TRBJ2-1; unclear D gene. The CDR3 length is 12 residues. Germline CDR1 and CDR2: MDHEN and SYDVKM. Trimming removed 2 bases from V and 9 bases from J, with 8 bases in between. The CDR3 coding sequence is TGTGCCAGCAGTTTAGGATATGGTGAGCAGTTCTTC. Translation gives CASSLGYGEQFF.

This clonotype was counted between two and nine times. The chain joins TRBV25-1 to TRBJ1-5, with no clear D. The V end was cut by 6 bases, the J end by 3 bases, with 15 bases between. The germline V gene encodes CDR1 MGHDK and CDR2 SYGVNS. The CDR3 is 15 amino acids. The CDR3 nucleotides are TGTGCCAGCAGCGACTCTGGGCAATACAATCAGCCCCAGCATTTT. Amino acids: CASSDSGQYNQPQHF.

This clonotype was recorded at least ten times. The chain couples TRBV20-1 to TRBJ1-1; 10 bases fit TRBD1. Looked up from germline, CDR1 is DFQATT and CDR2 is SNEGSKA (reference sequence). This CDR3 contains 15 residues. With 1 base clipped from V and 8 bases from J, the junction kept 10 bases outside the gene matches. CDR3 protein: CSARGEGQGYKEAFF. CDR3 coding DNA: TGCAGTGCTAGAGGGGAGGGACAGGGGTACAAGGAAGCTTTCTTT.

V gene TRBV15 combines with J gene TRBJ2-7; either TRBD1 or TRBD2 may fit D (6 bases each). Trimming left V 3 bases short and J 5 bases short, with 8 bases between. Looked up from germline, CDR1 is LNHNV and CDR2 is YYDKDF (reference sequence). This CDR3 region has 12 residues. CDR3 bases: TGTGCCACCAGCAGCGGGGGCAACGAGCAGTACTTC. Translation: CATSSGGNEQYF.